This T cell receptor (beta chain) appears in the sequencing data of a study of identical twins. It was template switching that added a universal primer site, and there were unique molecular identifiers on the cDNA. TCRdb re-called the 5' RACE reads with MiXCR, one entry per CDR3 protein. The table records about 700,000 distinct CDR3 sequences, roughly 6% of them present only once. CDR1 is LGHNA, CDR2 YSLEER, per germline. Trimming shortened V by 1 base and J by 1 base, and 7 bases separated the two germline ends. This CDR3 is built from 14 residues. Among all donors, each was a healthy Caucasian. This clonotype was picked up many times. Its specificity is not known. Findings and limits, study-wide: Those out-of-frame alpha sequences shared by twins showed an excess of low generation probability.

The sequenced material came from naive T cells sorted from blood. The source is a man aged 18 to 30 in good health. The chain joins TRBV4-3 to TRBJ1-1, with a possible D match to TRBD1 (6 bases). CDR3 in DNA: TGCGCCAGCAGCCAAGGGGGGCAGAACACTGAAGCTTTCTTT. Translated: CASSQGGQNTEAFF.